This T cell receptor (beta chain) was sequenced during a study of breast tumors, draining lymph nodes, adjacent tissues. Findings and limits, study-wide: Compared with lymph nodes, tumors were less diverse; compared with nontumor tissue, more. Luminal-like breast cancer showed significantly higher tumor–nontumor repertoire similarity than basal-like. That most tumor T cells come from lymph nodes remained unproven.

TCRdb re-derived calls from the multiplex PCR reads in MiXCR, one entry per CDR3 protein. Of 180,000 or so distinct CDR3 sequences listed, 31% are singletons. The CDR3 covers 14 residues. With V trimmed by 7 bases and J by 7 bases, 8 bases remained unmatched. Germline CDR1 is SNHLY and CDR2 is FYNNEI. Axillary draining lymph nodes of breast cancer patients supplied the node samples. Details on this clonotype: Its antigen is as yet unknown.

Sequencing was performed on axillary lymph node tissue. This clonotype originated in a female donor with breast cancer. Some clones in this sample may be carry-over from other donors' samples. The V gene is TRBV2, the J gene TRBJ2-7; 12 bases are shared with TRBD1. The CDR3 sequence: CASTQGQGALEQYF. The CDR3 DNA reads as TGTGCCAGCACCCAGGGACAGGGGGCGCTTGAGCAGTACTTC.